These T cell receptor beta chains were read from a single sample in a study of identical twins. TCRdb called the 5' RACE reads again in MiXCR, with one record for every CDR3 protein. The sample yields approximately 590,000 distinct CDR3 sequences, 9.6% seen once. This sample also belongs to another study, concerning yellow fever vaccine responses in identical twins.

The sequencing input was PBMCs. The receptors come from a woman aged 18 to 35 in good health. Both conserved end residues are part of each CDR3. Each record gives: J gene, clone size, V gene, D gene, CDR3 protein, CDR3 DNA. A D gene is named only where the DNA matches it firmly. The size field is filled for only some rows; it gives once, few, many or a size class.

TRBJ1-2	-	TRBV15	TRBD1	CATSRGGTGEVGYTF	TGTGCCACCAGCAGAGGCGGGACAGGGGAGGTTGGCTACACCTTC
TRBJ1-5	few	TRBV2	TRBD1	CASSGGGFGSNQPQHF	TGTGCCAGCAGTGGAGGGGGCTTTGGTAGCAATCAGCCCCAGCATTTT
TRBJ2-5	-	TRBV7-3	TRBD2	CASSLSAGTSGAGTQYF	TGTGCCAGCAGCTTAAGTGCTGGGACTAGCGGGGCGGGGACCCAGTACTTC
TRBJ2-5	many	TRBV12-3/TRBV12-4	-	CASSSRGRRETQYF	TGTGCCAGCAGTTCGAGAGGGAGACGGGAGACCCAGTACTTC
TRBJ1-1	few	TRBV7-9	-	CASSYQLAEAFF	TGTGCCAGCAGCTACCAACTAGCTGAAGCTTTCTTT
TRBJ2-1	few	TRBV2	-	CASRGSPNEQFF	TGTGCCAGCCGGGGATCACCTAATGAGCAGTTCTTC
TRBJ2-7	-	TRBV10-3	TRBD2	CATAGGPSTYEQYF	TGTGCCACAGCGGGAGGGCCCTCCACCTACGAGCAGTACTTC
TRBJ2-6	-	TRBV11-2	-	CASSTKTGTFGGANVLTF	TGTGCCAGCAGCACCAAAACAGGGACCTTCGGCGGGGCCAACGTCCTGACTTTC
TRBJ2-1	many	TRBV20-1	TRBD2	CSAPPLAGEGNEQFF	TGCAGTGCCCCCCCCCTAGCGGGAGAGGGTAATGAGCAGTTCTTC
TRBJ2-5	few	TRBV6-2/TRBV6-3	TRBD2	CASNRLAVQETQYF	TGTGCCAGCAATAGACTAGCGGTTCAAGAGACCCAGTACTTC
TRBJ1-2	-	TRBV20-1	-	CSASNRGRYGYTF	TGCAGTGCTAGCAACCGGGGGAGGTATGGCTACACCTTC
TRBJ1-1	many	TRBV12-3/TRBV12-4	TRBD1	CATGTENTEAFF	TGTGCCACCGGGACAGAGAACACTGAAGCTTTCTTT
TRBJ1-4	few	TRBV5-5	TRBD1	CASSRRDRTGTGEKLFF	TGTGCCAGCAGCAGACGGGACAGGACCGGGACGGGTGAAAAACTGTTTTTT
TRBJ2-1	-	TRBV7-9	-	CALAWASSYNEQFF	TGTGCCTTAGCATGGGCGAGCTCCTACAATGAGCAGTTCTTC
TRBJ2-5	-	TRBV7-2	TRBD1	CASSLDRGMETQYF	TGTGCCAGCAGCTTAGACAGGGGTATGGAGACCCAGTACTTC